This T cell receptor (beta chain) originates from a study of cytomegalovirus exposure and HLA in healthy donors. Researchers ran the PCR with 60 Vbeta and 13 Jbeta primers. The method was immunoSEQ multiplex PCR; TCRdb's version includes in-frame clones alone and lacks a portion of them. The profile shows 150,000 or so clones, around 80% of them singletons. Trimming removed 5 bases from V and 10 bases from J, with 17 bases in between. The CDR3 length is 13 residues. Per germline, CDR1 SGHTA and CDR2 FQGTGA. Study-wide points: Several of the most significant clusters appeared, in a later analysis, to be linked to common viral pathogens.

Points on this clone: Its antigen is still unknown.

The sequencing input was PBMCs. The receptor's source is a woman between 50 and 59 years old in good health and CMV-seropositive. The V gene is TRBV7-3, the J gene TRBJ1-1, with D unresolved. DNA for the CDR3: TGTGCCAGCAGCGTCACTAGCACGGGCTTAGCTTTCTTT. Translated, it gives CASSVTSTGLAFF.